These 3 T cell receptor beta chains were sequenced from one sample in a study of PD-1 blockade in classical Hodgkin lymphoma. Indicated time point: cycle 4 day 1 (C4D1), after 6 weeks of nivolumab. Relapses following autologous stem cell transplantation were seen in all patients, with brentuximab vedotin exposure varying. TCRdb keeps only in-frame clones here, not all; method: immunoSEQ multiplex PCR. Of roughly 24,000 clones listed, about 80% are singletons. Sequences were derived from peripheral blood mononuclear cells (PBMCs), sampled before the fourth cycle of nivolumab. The origin of the receptors is a human donor with classical Hodgkin lymphoma.

The V gene is TRBV5-1, the J gene TRBJ2-5, with 14 nucleotides matching TRBD2. This CDR3 is 17 amino acids long. With V trimmed by 0 bases and J by 4 bases, 5 bases remained unmatched. Per the germline V gene, CDR1 is SGHRS and CDR2 is YFSETQ. CDR3 loop: CASSLAGTSGGGETQYF. The CDR3, as DNA: TGCGCCAGCAGCTTGGCGGGGACTAGCGGGGGTGGAGAGACCCAGTACTTC.

The chain links TRBV5-1 to TRBJ2-7; 7 bases match TRBD2. The CDR3 consists of 16 residues. The V gene's germline CDR1 is SGHRS and CDR2 YFSETQ. V was pared by 2 bases and J by 2 bases, with 10 bases of the junction left unmatched. CDR3 region: CASSFNYPSGPYEQYF. Here the CDR3 DNA reads TGCGCCAGCAGCTTTAACTACCCTAGCGGCCCCTACGAGCAGTACTTC.

The chain combines TRBV19 with TRBJ1-2, with TRBD1 identical over 10 bases. The V segment lost 4 bases and the J segment 7 bases; nucleotides outside the gene matches: 9. This CDR3 spans 15 amino acids. Germline V gives CDR1 LNHDA, CDR2 SQIVND (reference sequence). DNA of the CDR3: TGTGCCAGTAGTACTGGGACAGGGGCCGCAGGTGGCTACACCTTC. Translated: CASSTGTGAAGGYTF. The whole variable domain, filled in from reference TRBV19 and TRBJ1-2, reads DGGITQSPKYLFRKEGQNVTLSCEQNLNHDAMYWYRQDPGQGLRLIYYSQIVNDFQKGDIAEGYSVSREKKESFPLTVTSAQKNPTAFYLCASSTGTGAAGGYTFGSGTRLTVV.